This T cell receptor (beta chain) was sequenced in a study of shared T cell receptors in the human thymus. Measured with immunoSEQ multiplex PCR; TCRdb has only the in-frame clones, and not every one. The sample contains 500,000 to 750,000 clones, around nine tenths of which appear only once. V lost 8 bases, J lost 8 bases, and 9 bases lay in between. Germline V lookup: CDR1 MNHNS, CDR2 SASEGT. The CDR3 covers 10 residues. This same sample was also taken into another study, of human thymus T cells. As that report states: Immunologically healthy infants in Finland undergoing congenital heart defect surgery were the donors.

Sequenced material: thymocytes. The TCR comes from a boy under three years old with a congenital heart defect. The V gene is TRBV6-1, the J gene TRBJ1-2; tentative D call: TRBD1 (5 bases). The chain's CDR3 is CASGRGGYTF. CDR3 in DNA: TGTGCCAGCGGCCGGGGGGGCTACACCTTC.